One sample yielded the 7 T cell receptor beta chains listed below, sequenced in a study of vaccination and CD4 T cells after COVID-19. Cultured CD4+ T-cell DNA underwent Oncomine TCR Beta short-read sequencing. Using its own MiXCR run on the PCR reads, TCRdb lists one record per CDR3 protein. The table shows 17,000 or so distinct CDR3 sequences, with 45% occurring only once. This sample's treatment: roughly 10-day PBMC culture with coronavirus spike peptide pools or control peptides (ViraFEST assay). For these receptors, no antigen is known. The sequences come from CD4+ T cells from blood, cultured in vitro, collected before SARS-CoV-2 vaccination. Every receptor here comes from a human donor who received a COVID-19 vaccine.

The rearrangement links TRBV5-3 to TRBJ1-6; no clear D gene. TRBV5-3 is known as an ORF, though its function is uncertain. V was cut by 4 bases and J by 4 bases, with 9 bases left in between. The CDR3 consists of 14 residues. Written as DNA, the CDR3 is TGTGCCAGAAGCCCCCAGGATTATAATTCACCCCTCCACTTT. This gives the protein CARSPQDYNSPLHF.

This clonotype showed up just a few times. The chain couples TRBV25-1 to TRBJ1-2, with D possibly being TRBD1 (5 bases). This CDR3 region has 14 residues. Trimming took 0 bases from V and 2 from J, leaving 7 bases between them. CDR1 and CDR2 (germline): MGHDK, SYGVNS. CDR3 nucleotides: TGTGCCAGCAGTGAATACTCAGGGAACTATGGCTACACCTTC. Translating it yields CASSEYSGNYGYTF.

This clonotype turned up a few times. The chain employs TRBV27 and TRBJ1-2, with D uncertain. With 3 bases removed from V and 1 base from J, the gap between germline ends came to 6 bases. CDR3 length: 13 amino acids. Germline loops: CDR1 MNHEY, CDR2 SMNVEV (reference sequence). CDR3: CASSLDVNYGYTF. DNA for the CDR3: TGTGCCAGCAGTTTGGACGTTAACTATGGCTACACCTTC.

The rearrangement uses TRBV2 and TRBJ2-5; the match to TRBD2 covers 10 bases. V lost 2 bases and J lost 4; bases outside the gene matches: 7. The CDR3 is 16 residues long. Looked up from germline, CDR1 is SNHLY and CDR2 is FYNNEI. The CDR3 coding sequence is TGTGCCAGCAGTGAATCAGCGGGGGGGCGAATAGAGACCCAGTACTTC. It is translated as CASSESAGGRIETQYF.

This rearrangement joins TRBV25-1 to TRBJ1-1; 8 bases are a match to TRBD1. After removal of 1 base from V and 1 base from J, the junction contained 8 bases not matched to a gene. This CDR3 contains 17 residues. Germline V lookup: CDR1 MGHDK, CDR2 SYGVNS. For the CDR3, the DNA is TGTGCCAGCAGTGAATGGAAACAGGGGGGTGGGAACACTGAAGCTTTCTTT. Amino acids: CASSEWKQGGGNTEAFF.

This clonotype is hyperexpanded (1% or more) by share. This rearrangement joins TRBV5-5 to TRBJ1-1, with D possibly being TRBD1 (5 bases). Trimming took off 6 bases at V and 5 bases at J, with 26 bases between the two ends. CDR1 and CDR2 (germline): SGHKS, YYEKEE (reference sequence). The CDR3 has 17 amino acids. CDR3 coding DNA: TGTGCCAGCACCCTAAGGCAGGGCGGTCCCGGGAATACTGAAGCTTTCTTT. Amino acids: CASTLRQGGPGNTEAFF.

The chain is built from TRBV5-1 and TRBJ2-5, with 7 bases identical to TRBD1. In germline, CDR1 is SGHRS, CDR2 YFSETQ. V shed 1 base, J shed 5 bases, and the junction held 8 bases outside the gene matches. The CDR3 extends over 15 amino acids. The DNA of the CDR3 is TGCGCCAGCAGCTTGCGGGACAGCAAGGGGGAGACCCAGTACTTC. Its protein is CASSLRDSKGETQYF.